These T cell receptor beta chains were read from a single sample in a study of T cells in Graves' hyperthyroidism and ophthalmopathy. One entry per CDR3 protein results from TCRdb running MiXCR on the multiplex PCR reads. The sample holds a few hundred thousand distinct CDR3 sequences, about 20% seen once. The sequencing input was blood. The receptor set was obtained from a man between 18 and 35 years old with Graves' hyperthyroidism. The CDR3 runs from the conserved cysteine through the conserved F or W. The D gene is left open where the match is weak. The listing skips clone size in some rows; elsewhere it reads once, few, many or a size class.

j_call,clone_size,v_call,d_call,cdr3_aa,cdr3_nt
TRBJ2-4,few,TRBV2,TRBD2,CASQLAGAKNIQYF,TGTGCCAGCCAACTAGCGGGGGCCAAAAACATTCAGTACTTC
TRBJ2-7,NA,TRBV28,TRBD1,CASGATGWDF,TGTGCCAGCGGGGCGACAGGGTGGGACTTC
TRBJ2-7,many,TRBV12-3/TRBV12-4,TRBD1,CASSSSGTGKLGQYF,TGTGCCAGCAGTTCATCTGGGACAGGGAAGTTAGGGCAGTACTTC
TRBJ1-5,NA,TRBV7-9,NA,CASSLGGRHPQHF,TGTGCCAGCAGCTTAGGAGGCAGACACCCCCAGCATTTT
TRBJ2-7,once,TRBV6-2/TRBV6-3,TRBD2,CASSGGGAGDYEQYF,TGTGCCAGCTCCGGCGGGGGGGCTGGAGACTACGAGCAGTACTTC
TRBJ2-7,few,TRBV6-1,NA,CASSDYGPPFDQYF,TGTGCCAGCAGTGATTACGGACCTCCTTTCGATCAGTACTTC
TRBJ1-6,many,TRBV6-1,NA,CASSAITGSPLHF,TGTGCCAGCAGCGCCATCACGGGCTCACCCCTCCACTTT
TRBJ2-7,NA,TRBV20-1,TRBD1,CSASTRRDRDEQYF,TGCAGTGCTAGTACTCGGCGGGACAGGGACGAGCAGTACTTC
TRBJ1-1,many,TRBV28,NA,CASREGRIAEAFF,TGTGCCAGCAGGGAAGGGAGGATCGCTGAAGCTTTCTTT
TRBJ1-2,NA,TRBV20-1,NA,CSASLFGGGYTF,TGCAGTGCTAGCCTTTTTGGGGGGGGCTACACCTTC
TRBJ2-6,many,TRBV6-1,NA,CASRPVGANVLTF,TGTGCCAGCAGACCAGTTGGGGCCAACGTCCTGACTTTC
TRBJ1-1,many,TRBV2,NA,CASNTGLNTEAFF,TGTGCCAGCAATACAGGATTGAACACTGAAGCTTTCTTT
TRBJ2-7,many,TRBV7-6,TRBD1,CASSSADRWNEQYF,TGTGCCAGCAGCTCTGCGGACAGGTGGAACGAGCAGTACTTC
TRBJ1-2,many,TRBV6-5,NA,CASTQRAGYGYTF,TGTGCCAGCACCCAGAGGGCTGGCTATGGCTACACCTTC
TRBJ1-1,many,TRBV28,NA,CARGFEGGNTEAFF,TGTGCCAGGGGTTTCGAGGGTGGGAACACTGAAGCTTTCTTT
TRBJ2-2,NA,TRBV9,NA,CASSVVGANTGELFF,TGTGCCAGCAGCGTAGTGGGGGCGAACACCGGGGAGCTGTTTTTT
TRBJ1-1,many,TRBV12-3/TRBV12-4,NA,CASSPFSGRRTEAFF,TGTGCCAGCAGTCCCTTCTCGGGGCGCCGCACTGAAGCTTTCTTT
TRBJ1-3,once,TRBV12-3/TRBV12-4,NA,CASRITGLPSGNTIYF,TGTGCCAGCAGAATTACAGGGCTTCCCTCTGGAAACACCATATATTTT
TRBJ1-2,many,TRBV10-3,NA,CAINNGEANYGYTF,TGTGCCATCAACAACGGGGAGGCTAACTATGGCTACACCTTC
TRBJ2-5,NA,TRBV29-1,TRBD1,CSVEEGQGLETQYF,TGCAGCGTTGAAGAGGGACAGGGGTTGGAGACCCAGTACTTC
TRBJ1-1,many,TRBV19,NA,CASSITENTEAFF,TGTGCCAGTAGTATTACAGAGAACACTGAAGCTTTCTTT
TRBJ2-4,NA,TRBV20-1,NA,CSARRENIQYF,TGCAGTGCTAGAAGGGAAAACATTCAGTACTTC
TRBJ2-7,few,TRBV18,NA,CASSPTRGSGEQYF,TGTGCCAGCTCACCAACCCGAGGGTCGGGCGAGCAGTACTTC
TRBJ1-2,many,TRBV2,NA,CASSERGTPVYGYTF,TGTGCCAGCAGTGAAAGGGGGACACCTGTCTATGGCTACACCTTC
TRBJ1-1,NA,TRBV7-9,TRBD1,CASSDRGEAFF,TGTGCCAGCAGTGACAGGGGAGAAGCTTTCTTT
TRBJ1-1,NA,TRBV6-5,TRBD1,CASGFVGTGLTEAFF,TGTGCCAGCGGTTTTGTTGGGACAGGTCTCACTGAAGCTTTCTTT
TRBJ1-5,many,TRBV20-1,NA,CSAKTGDQPQHF,TGCAGTGCTAAAACAGGAGATCAGCCCCAGCATTTT
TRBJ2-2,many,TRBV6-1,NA,CASTRLQGLNTGELFF,TGTGCCAGCACCCGCCTTCAGGGATTAAACACCGGGGAGCTGTTTTTT
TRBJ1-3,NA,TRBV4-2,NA,CASSQSLEGWSGNTIYF,TGTGCCAGCAGCCAGAGTTTAGAGGGGTGGTCTGGAAACACCATATATTTT
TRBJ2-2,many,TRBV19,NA,CASSPLDRYTGELFF,TGTGCCAGTAGCCCATTAGACAGGTACACCGGGGAGCTGTTTTTT
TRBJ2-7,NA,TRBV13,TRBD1,CASPESQSGTGDHEQYF,TGTGCCAGCCCTGAGAGCCAGTCCGGGACAGGGGACCACGAGCAGTACTTC
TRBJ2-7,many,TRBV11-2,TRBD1,CASSLGTGAFYEQYF,TGTGCCAGCAGCCTTGGGACAGGAGCTTTCTACGAGCAGTACTTC
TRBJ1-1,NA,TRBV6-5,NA,CASSSGRVAFF,TGTGCCAGCAGTTCCGGGAGGGTAGCTTTCTTT
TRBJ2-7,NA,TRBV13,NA,CASKRSSYEQYF,TGTGCCAGCAAACGTAGCTCCTACGAGCAGTACTTC
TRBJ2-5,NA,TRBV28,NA,CASSYSQGVGETQYF,TGTGCCAGCAGTTACTCCCAAGGGGTGGGGGAGACCCAGTACTTC
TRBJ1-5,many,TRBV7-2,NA,CASSSLAAPQHF,TGTGCCAGCAGCTCCCTGGCCGCGCCCCAGCATTTT
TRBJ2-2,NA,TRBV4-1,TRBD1,CASSPDRGFSDTGELFF,TGCGCCAGCAGCCCCGACAGGGGTTTTTCGGACACCGGGGAGCTGTTTTTT
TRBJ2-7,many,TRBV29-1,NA,CSVAGTGTYEQYF,TGCAGCGTTGCCGGGACGGGGACCTACGAGCAGTACTTC
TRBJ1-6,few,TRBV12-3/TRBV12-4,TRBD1,CASRPGGYNSPLHF,TGTGCCAGCAGACCAGGGGGGTATAATTCACCCCTCCACTTT
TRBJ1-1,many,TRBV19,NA,CATGTPNTEAFF,TGTGCCACCGGGACTCCGAACACTGAAGCTTTCTTT
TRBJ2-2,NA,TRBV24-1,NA,CATSDSTFLAALTGELFF,TGTGCCACCAGTGACTCTACATTCTTAGCGGCCCTTACCGGGGAGCTGTTTTTT
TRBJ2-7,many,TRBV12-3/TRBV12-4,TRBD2,CASSPPPGGHQYF,TGTGCCAGCAGTCCACCCCCGGGGGGGCATCAGTACTTC
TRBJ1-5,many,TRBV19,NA,CASSRSGNQPQHF,TGTGCCTCTTCTAGATCCGGCAATCAGCCCCAGCATTTT
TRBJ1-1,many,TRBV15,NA,CATSSGNTEAFF,TGTGCCACCAGCAGCGGGAACACTGAAGCTTTCTTT
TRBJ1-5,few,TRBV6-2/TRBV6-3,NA,CASSPTPYREWSNQPQHF,TGTGCCAGCAGCCCCACCCCTTACAGGGAATGGAGCAATCAGCCCCAGCATTTT